Presented here are 19 T cell receptor beta chains from one specimen sequenced in a study of shared clonotypes between healthy human individuals. Clones were sequenced by immunoSEQ multiplex PCR, and TCRdb holds only the in-frame ones, with some missing. This table has around 700,000 clones, 72% appearing once. What was sequenced was memory CD4+ T cells sorted from blood. Subset in this sample: CD45RA-negative fraction. Every receptor here comes from a woman under 40 in good health.

This clone was seen a few times. The chain's CDR3 is CASSFIQNTEAFF. The CDR3, as DNA: TGTGCCAGCAGCTTCATCCAGAACACTGAAGCTTTCTTT. The chain recombines TRBV6-5 with TRBJ1-1; no clear D gene. Looked up from germline, CDR1 is MNHEY and CDR2 is SVGAGI. CDR3 length: 13 residues. Trimming shortened V by 6 bases and J by 1 base, and 9 bases separated the two germline ends.

This chain uses TRBV10-3 with TRBJ1-1; possibly TRBD1 for D (6 bases). Trimming removed 2 bases at V and 1 base at J, with 14 bases between. From germline, CDR1 is ENHRY and CDR2 SYGVKD. This CDR3 has 16 amino acids. CDR3 protein: CAISEPPPGQNTEAFF. CDR3 nucleotide sequence: TGTGCCATCAGTGAGCCCCCCCCGGGACAGAACACTGAAGCTTTCTTT.

The rearrangement joins TRBV29-1 to TRBJ2-5, with D tentatively TRBD2 (6 bases). Trimming cost V 8 bases and J 5 bases, with 18 bases left between them. This CDR3 has 13 amino acids. The germline V gene has CDR1 SQVTM and CDR2 ANQGSEA. The CDR3 DNA is TGCAGCTGCGCGGGGCAGGGCGGGGAGACCCAGTACTTC. Encoded protein: CSCAGQGGETQYF.

The V and J genes are TRBV25-1 and TRBJ1-5; no firm D call. Trimming took 3 bases from V and 1 from J, leaving 7 bases between them. Germline values: CDR1 MGHDK, CDR2 SYGVNS. The CDR3 extends over 14 amino acids. CDR3 amino acids: CASSESESNQPQHF. The CDR3 DNA follows: TGTGCCAGCAGTGAGTCGGAGAGCAATCAGCCCCAGCATTTT. Based on the CDR3 plus reference TRBV25-1 and TRBJ1-5, the full variable domain is EADIYQTPRYLVIGTGKKITLECSQTMGHDKMYWYQQDPGMELHLIHYSYGVNSTEKGDLSSESTVSRIRTEHFPLTLESARPSHTSQYLCASSESESNQPQHFGDGTRLSIL.

This chain uses TRBV29-1 with TRBJ1-2; 8 nucleotides agree with TRBD1. The CDR3 length is 15 residues. Germline CDR1 SQVTM, CDR2 ANQGSEA. V lost 6 bases, J lost 2 bases, and 11 bases stayed unmatched. CDR3 amino acids: CSVAGQGNRNYGYTF. For the CDR3, the DNA is TGCAGCGTGGCAGGACAGGGCAATAGGAACTATGGCTACACCTTC. Full variable domain (outside the CDR3, taken from reference TRBV29-1 and TRBJ1-2): SAVISQKPSRDICQRGTSLTIQCQVDSQVTMMFWYRQQPGQSLTLIATANQGSEATYESGFVIDKFPISRPNLTFSTLTVSNMSPEDSSIYLCSVAGQGNRNYGYTFGSGTRLTVV.

This sequence joins TRBV5-1 and TRBJ2-2, with 7 bases matching TRBD1. There are 15 residues in the CDR3. Losses at the gene ends were 5 bases for V and 2 bases for J; bases not matched to a gene: 6. Germline V lookup: CDR1 SGHRS, CDR2 YFSETQ. CDR3 loop: CASRIGTVNTGELFF. In DNA, the CDR3 is TGCGCCAGCAGGATAGGGACAGTAAACACCGGGGAGCTGTTTTTT. The full variable domain, rest sourced from reference TRBV5-1 and TRBJ2-2, is KAGVTQTPRYLIKTRGQQVTLSCSPISGHRSVSWYQQTPGQGLQFLFEYFSETQRNKGNFPGRFSGRQFSNSRSEMNVSTLELGDSALYLCASRIGTVNTGELFFGEGSRLTVL.

The chain uses TRBV7-9 and TRBJ1-3; TRBD1 matches at 7 bases. V dropped 7 bases and J dropped 0; count of bases not matched to a gene: 6. Germline V gives CDR1 SEHNR, CDR2 FQNEAQ (reference sequence). This CDR3 comprises 15 residues. DNA for the CDR3: TGTGCCAGCACCCGGGACAGCTCCTCTGGAAACACCATATATTTT. Translation: CASTRDSSSGNTIYF.

This clone turned up a few times. The CDR3 DNA follows: TGTGCCAGCAGTTTGGAAGGACAGGGAAGAGGCAATCAGCCCCAGCATTTT. Amino acid sequence: CASSLEGQGRGNQPQHF. The chain carries TRBV27 and TRBJ1-5, with TRBD1 matching over 8 bases. The germline gives CDR1 MNHEY, CDR2 SMNVEV (reference sequence). The CDR3 is made up of 17 amino acids. V lost 3 bases and J lost 2; bases outside the gene matches: 9.

The chain employs TRBV10-3 and TRBJ1-1; D ambiguous. Trimming took off 11 bases at V and 1 base at J, with 14 bases between the two ends. The CDR3 length is 13 residues. Per germline, CDR1 ENHRY and CDR2 SYGVKD. Here the CDR3 reads CAVQLDTNTEAFF. The CDR3 coding sequence is TGTGCCGTTCAGTTAGACACGAACACTGAAGCTTTCTTT.

The sample holds a few counts of this clone. The rearrangement uses TRBV30 and TRBJ1-2; 8 bases map to TRBD1. Germline CDR1 GTSNPN, CDR2 SVGIG (reference sequence). There are 12 residues in the CDR3. The V segment lost 8 bases and the J segment 5 bases; nucleotides outside the gene matches: 7. The CDR3 DNA reads as TGTGCCCAATCCACAGGGGGATATGGCTACACCTTC. Its protein product is CAQSTGGYGYTF.

Comment on this clone: Other DNA sequences in this specimen translate into the identical CDR3. The chain employs TRBV10-3 and TRBJ2-7; possibly TRBD2 for D (6 bases). CDR3 size: 13 residues. Per the germline V gene, CDR1 is ENHRY and CDR2 is SYGVKD. The germline V and J ends were trimmed by 6 bases and 2 bases, with 11 bases remaining between them. For the CDR3, the DNA is TGTGCCATCAGCTTAGCGGAGACCTACGAGCAGTACTTC. It encodes CAISLAETYEQYF.

The chain combines TRBV10-3 with TRBJ2-3; 13 bases line up with TRBD2. This CDR3 contains 16 residues. V lost 3 bases, J lost 5 bases, and 5 bases stayed unmatched. Germline loops: CDR1 ENHRY, CDR2 SYGVKD. This chain's CDR3 is CAISDGTSGKVDTQYF. In DNA form, the CDR3 reads TGTGCCATCAGTGACGGGACTAGCGGGAAGGTAGATACGCAGTATTTT.

The chain employs TRBV11-1 and TRBJ2-1; 7 positions match TRBD2. After removal of 5 bases from V and 4 bases from J, the junction contained 11 bases not matched to a gene. CDR1 and CDR2 (germline): SGHAT, FQDESV (reference sequence). The CDR3 sequence is 16 residues long. CDR3 sequence (DNA): TGTGCCAGCAGCCAAGGGGCGGGAGCGCAATACAATGAGCAGTTCTTC. Its translation: CASSQGAGAQYNEQFF.

For this clone: In the same sample, other DNA sequences code for this CDR3. This sequence joins TRBV9 and TRBJ2-5; 8 nucleotides agree with TRBD1. V was pared by 0 bases and J by 4 bases, with 8 bases of the junction left unmatched. This CDR3 spans 16 amino acids. Germline V gene lookup returns CDR1 SGDLS and CDR2 YYNGEE. The CDR3 is CASSVEARGRGETQYF. The CDR3 coding sequence is TGTGCCAGCAGCGTAGAGGCCAGGGGGCGCGGAGAGACCCAGTACTTC.

This clone has only a few counts. V is TRBV18 and J is TRBJ2-3, with no clear D. Germline V gene data show CDR1 as KGHSH and CDR2 as LQKENI. The CDR3 consists of 13 residues. Trimming pared 5 bases from V and 0 bases from J, leaving 6 bases between. CDR3 loop: CASSKTSTDTQYF. CDR3 coding DNA: TGTGCCAGCTCAAAGACTAGCACAGATACGCAGTATTTT.

Comments on this clone: This sequence is one base from a far larger clone and is likely a read error. V usage is TRBV29-1 and J usage is TRBJ1-2; unclear D gene. Germline CDR1 is SQVTM and CDR2 is ANQGSEA. There are 9 residues in the CDR3. As DNA, the CDR3 is TGCAGCCCGGACTATGACTACACCTTC. Amino acid sequence: CSPDYDYTF.

This chain links TRBV10-3 with TRBJ2-1; 11 bases agree with TRBD2. Germline loops: CDR1 ENHRY, CDR2 SYGVKD. The CDR3 contains 16 residues. Trimming at V came to 5 bases and at J to 9 bases, leaving 12 bases not matched to a gene. The CDR3 is CAISTQTSGERGEQFF. CDR3 in DNA: TGTGCCATCAGTACCCAGACTAGCGGGGAGAGGGGTGAGCAGTTCTTC.

The genes are TRBV18 and TRBJ2-3, with unresolved D. V shed 4 bases and J shed 0 bases, with 5 bases lying between them. The CDR3 loop spans 13 amino acids. The germline gives CDR1 KGHSH, CDR2 LQKENI. CDR3 sequence reads: CASSLSSTDTQYF. The CDR3 nucleotides read TGTGCCAGCTCACTTTCTAGCACAGATACGCAGTATTTT.

V is TRBV5-1 and J is TRBJ1-1; 8 nucleotides line up with TRBD1. The CDR3 has 20 residues. With V trimmed by 4 bases and J by 0 bases, 20 bases remained unmatched. Per germline, CDR1 SGHRS and CDR2 YFSETQ. CDR3 bases: TGCGCCAGCAGCCCGGGACAGGCCGTAATGTATAACTACATGAACACTGAAGCTTTCTTT. Translation: CASSPGQAVMYNYMNTEAFF.